A selection of T cell receptor beta chains follows, all from one sample in a study of identical twins' blood T cells. TCRdb recomputed calls from the 5' RACE reads with MiXCR, one row per CDR3 protein. The table includes 350,000 to 400,000 distinct CDR3 sequences, under 30% detected once. The specimen sequenced was PBMCs. The source is a woman aged 18 to 50 in good health. Each CDR3 is given with its conserved first and last residue. The order of the fields is V gene, J gene, D gene, clone size, CDR3 protein, CDR3 DNA. D genes are given only for firm matches. Clone size appears in some rows only: once, few, many, or a class for an expanded clone.

v_call: TRBV20-1
j_call: TRBJ1-5
d_call: NA
clone_size: NA
cdr3_aa: CGASGREGQPQHF
cdr3_nt: TGCGGTGCGTCGGGACGGGAAGGACAGCCCCAGCATTTT

v_call: TRBV20-1
j_call: TRBJ1-3
d_call: NA
clone_size: NA
cdr3_aa: CSASPAGARRNTIYF
cdr3_nt: TGCAGTGCTAGTCCCGCAGGGGCAAGGAGAAACACCATATATTTT

v_call: TRBV20-1
j_call: TRBJ2-1
d_call: NA
clone_size: few
cdr3_aa: CSALSAASYNEQFF
cdr3_nt: TGCAGTGCACTATCGGCTGCTTCCTACAATGAGCAGTTCTTC

v_call: TRBV5-1
j_call: TRBJ1-1
d_call: TRBD1
clone_size: NA
cdr3_aa: CASSLQDRARTEAFF
cdr3_nt: TGCGCCAGCAGCTTACAGGACAGGGCTCGCACTGAAGCTTTCTTT

v_call: TRBV20-1
j_call: TRBJ2-1
d_call: NA
clone_size: NA
cdr3_aa: CSAQYGPYNEQFF
cdr3_nt: TGCAGTGCGCAATATGGGCCCTACAATGAGCAGTTCTTC

v_call: TRBV4-1
j_call: TRBJ2-1
d_call: NA
clone_size: many
cdr3_aa: CASSQPFRTGSYNEQFF
cdr3_nt: TGCGCCAGCAGCCAGCCCTTCAGGACGGGCTCCTACAATGAGCAGTTCTTC

v_call: TRBV5-1
j_call: TRBJ2-2
d_call: TRBD2
clone_size: few
cdr3_aa: CASSYPPLTSGRTGELFF
cdr3_nt: TGCGCCAGCAGCTACCCCCCTTTGACTAGCGGGAGAACCGGGGAGCTGTTTTTT

v_call: TRBV6-5
j_call: TRBJ2-2
d_call: TRBD2
clone_size: many
cdr3_aa: CASSYGAGVVSTGELFF
cdr3_nt: TGTGCCAGCAGTTACGGAGCGGGAGTTGTCAGCACCGGGGAGCTGTTTTTT

v_call: TRBV5-6
j_call: TRBJ1-1
d_call: TRBD1
clone_size: few
cdr3_aa: CASSHGTENTEAFF
cdr3_nt: TGTGCCAGCAGCCACGGGACAGAGAACACTGAAGCTTTCTTT

v_call: TRBV18
j_call: TRBJ2-2
d_call: NA
clone_size: once
cdr3_aa: CASSPLMNTGELFF
cdr3_nt: TGTGCCAGCTCACCGTTAATGAACACCGGGGAGCTGTTTTTT

v_call: TRBV19
j_call: TRBJ2-5
d_call: NA
clone_size: NA
cdr3_aa: CASSKKETQYF
cdr3_nt: TGTGCCAGTAGTAAAAAAGAGACCCAGTACTTC

v_call: TRBV20-1
j_call: TRBJ2-2
d_call: NA
clone_size: NA
cdr3_aa: CSARNRPAGELFF
cdr3_nt: TGCAGTGCTAGAAACAGGCCCGCCGGGGAGCTGTTTTTT

v_call: TRBV20-1
j_call: TRBJ2-5
d_call: TRBD2
clone_size: NA
cdr3_aa: CSARGTSGRDQETQYF
cdr3_nt: TGCAGTGCTAGGGGGACTAGCGGGAGGGACCAAGAGACCCAGTACTTC

v_call: TRBV4-3
j_call: TRBJ1-2
d_call: NA
clone_size: NA
cdr3_aa: CASSRQQGEEHGYTF
cdr3_nt: TGCGCCAGCAGCCGTCAACAGGGTGAGGAGCATGGCTACACCTTC

v_call: TRBV29-1
j_call: TRBJ2-1
d_call: TRBD2
clone_size: NA
cdr3_aa: CSVEDWGGISYNEQFF
cdr3_nt: TGCAGCGTTGAAGATTGGGGGGGGATCTCCTACAATGAGCAGTTCTTC

v_call: TRBV6-6
j_call: TRBJ1-1
d_call: NA
clone_size: few
cdr3_aa: CASSTNRATEAFF
cdr3_nt: TGTGCCAGCAGTACAAACAGGGCCACTGAAGCTTTCTTT

v_call: TRBV19
j_call: TRBJ1-6
d_call: NA
clone_size: NA
cdr3_aa: CASRDIQSSYNSPLHF
cdr3_nt: TGTGCCAGTAGGGATATACAGAGCTCCTATAATTCACCCCTCCACTTT

v_call: TRBV20-1
j_call: TRBJ1-1
d_call: NA
clone_size: NA
cdr3_aa: CSGSDVNTEAFF
cdr3_nt: TGCAGTGGCTCGGACGTGAACACTGAAGCTTTCTTT

v_call: TRBV3-2
j_call: TRBJ2-3
d_call: NA
clone_size: NA
cdr3_aa: CASSRDGTTDTLYF
cdr3_nt: TGTGCCAGCAGCCGAGATGGGACCACAGATACGCTGTATTTT

v_call: TRBV9
j_call: TRBJ2-2
d_call: NA
clone_size: NA
cdr3_aa: CASSVDHTTGELFF
cdr3_nt: TGTGCCAGCAGCGTAGATCACACCACCGGGGAGCTGTTTTTT

v_call: TRBV7-9
j_call: TRBJ1-1
d_call: NA
clone_size: NA
cdr3_aa: CASSLGGGRQKAFF
cdr3_nt: TGTGCCAGCAGCTTAGGGGGGGGCAGACAGAAAGCTTTCTTT

v_call: TRBV29-1
j_call: TRBJ1-1
d_call: TRBD1
clone_size: NA
cdr3_aa: CSAEGARAEAFF
cdr3_nt: TGCAGCGCCGAGGGGGCGCGGGCTGAAGCTTTCTTT

v_call: TRBV11-2
j_call: TRBJ2-1
d_call: NA
clone_size: NA
cdr3_aa: CASSFGSHGEWRFF
cdr3_nt: TGTGCCAGCAGCTTTGGTTCTCATGGGGAGTGGCGGTTCTTC

v_call: TRBV5-1
j_call: TRBJ1-1
d_call: NA
clone_size: NA
cdr3_aa: CASSPQDVSAEAFF
cdr3_nt: TGCGCCAGCAGCCCCCAGGATGTTTCGGCTGAAGCTTTCTTT

v_call: TRBV6-6
j_call: TRBJ2-7
d_call: NA
clone_size: NA
cdr3_aa: CASSYSPTAQYEQYF
cdr3_nt: TGTGCCAGCAGTTACTCGCCAACAGCTCAATACGAGCAGTACTTC

v_call: TRBV11-2
j_call: TRBJ1-3
d_call: TRBD1
clone_size: NA
cdr3_aa: CASSRQGDTIYF
cdr3_nt: TGTGCCAGCAGTCGACAGGGGGACACCATATATTTT

v_call: TRBV5-1
j_call: TRBJ1-5
d_call: NA
clone_size: NA
cdr3_aa: CASSPGLSSNQPQHF
cdr3_nt: TGCGCCAGCAGCCCCGGACTGAGTAGCAATCAGCCCCAGCATTTT